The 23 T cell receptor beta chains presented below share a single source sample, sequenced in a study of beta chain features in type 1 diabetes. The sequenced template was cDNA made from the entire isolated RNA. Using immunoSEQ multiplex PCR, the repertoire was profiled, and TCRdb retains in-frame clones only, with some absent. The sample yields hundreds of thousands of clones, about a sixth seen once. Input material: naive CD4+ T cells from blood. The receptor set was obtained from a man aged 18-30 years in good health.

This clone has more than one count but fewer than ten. The CDR3 sequence: CASSLAQVMNTEAFF. In DNA, the CDR3 is TGTGCCAGCAGCTTAGCTCAGGTGATGAACACTGAAGCTTTCTTT. The gene calls are TRBV7-8 and TRBJ1-1; D is unclear. From germline, CDR1 is SGHVS and CDR2 FQNEAQ. This CDR3 region has 15 residues. V shed 0 bases and J shed 0 bases, with 8 bases lying between them.

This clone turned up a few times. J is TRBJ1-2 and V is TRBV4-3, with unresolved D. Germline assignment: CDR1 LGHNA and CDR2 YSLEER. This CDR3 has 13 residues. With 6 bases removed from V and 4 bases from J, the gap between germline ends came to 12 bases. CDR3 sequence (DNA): TGCGCCAGCAGGCGGACGGACGGCTATGGCTACACCTTC. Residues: CASRRTDGYGYTF.

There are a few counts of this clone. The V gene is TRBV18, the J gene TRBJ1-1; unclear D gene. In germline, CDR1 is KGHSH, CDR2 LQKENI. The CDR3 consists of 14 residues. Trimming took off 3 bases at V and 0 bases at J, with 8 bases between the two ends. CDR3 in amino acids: CASSPAEMNTEAFF. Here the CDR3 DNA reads TGTGCCAGCTCACCGGCGGAAATGAACACTGAAGCTTTCTTT.

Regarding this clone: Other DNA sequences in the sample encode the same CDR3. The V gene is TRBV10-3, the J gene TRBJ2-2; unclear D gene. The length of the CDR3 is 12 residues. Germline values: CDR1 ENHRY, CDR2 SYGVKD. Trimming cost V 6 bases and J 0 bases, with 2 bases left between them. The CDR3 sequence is CAIRANTGELFF. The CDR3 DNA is TGTGCCATCAGGGCGAACACCGGGGAGCTGTTTTTT.

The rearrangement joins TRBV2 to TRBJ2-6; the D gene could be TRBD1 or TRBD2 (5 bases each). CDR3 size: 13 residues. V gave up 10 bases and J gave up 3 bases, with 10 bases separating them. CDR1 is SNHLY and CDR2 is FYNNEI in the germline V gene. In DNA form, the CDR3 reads TGTGCCACCAGGGCGGGTGGGGCCAACGTCCTGACTTTC. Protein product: CATRAGGANVLTF.

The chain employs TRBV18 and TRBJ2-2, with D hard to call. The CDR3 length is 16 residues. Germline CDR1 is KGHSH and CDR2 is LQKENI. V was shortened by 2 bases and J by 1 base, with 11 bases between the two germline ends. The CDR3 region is CASSPMIAGNTGELFF. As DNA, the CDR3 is TGTGCCAGCTCACCAATGATCGCTGGGAACACCGGGGAGCTGTTTTTT.

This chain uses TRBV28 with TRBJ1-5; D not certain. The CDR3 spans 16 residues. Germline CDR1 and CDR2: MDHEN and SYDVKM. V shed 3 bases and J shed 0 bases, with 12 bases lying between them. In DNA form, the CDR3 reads TGTGCCAGCAGTTTTGTTGGTGAATATAGCAATCAGCCCCAGCATTTT. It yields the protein CASSFVGEYSNQPQHF.

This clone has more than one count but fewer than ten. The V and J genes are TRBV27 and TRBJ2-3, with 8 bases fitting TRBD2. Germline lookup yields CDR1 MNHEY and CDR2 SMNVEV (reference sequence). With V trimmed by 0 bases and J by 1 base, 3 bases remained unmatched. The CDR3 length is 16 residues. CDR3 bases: TGTGCCAGCAGTTTATCCGGGAGGGGACGCACAGATACGCAGTATTTT. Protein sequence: CASSLSGRGRTDTQYF.

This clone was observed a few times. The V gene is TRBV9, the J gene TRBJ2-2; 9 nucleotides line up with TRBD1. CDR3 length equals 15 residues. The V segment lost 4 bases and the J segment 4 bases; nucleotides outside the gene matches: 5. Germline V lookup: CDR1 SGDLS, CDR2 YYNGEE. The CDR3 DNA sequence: TGTGCCAGCAGCATCAGGACAGGGGCCACCGGGGAGCTGTTTTTT. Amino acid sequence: CASSIRTGATGELFF.

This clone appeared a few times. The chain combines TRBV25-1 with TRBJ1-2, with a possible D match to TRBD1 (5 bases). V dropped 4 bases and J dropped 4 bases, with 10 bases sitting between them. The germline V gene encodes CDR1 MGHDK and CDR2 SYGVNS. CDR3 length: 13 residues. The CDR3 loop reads CASSVTDSYGYTF. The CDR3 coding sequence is TGTGCCAGCAGTGTAACAGACAGCTATGGCTACACCTTC.

The CDR3 sequence: CASSFRGGSDTQYF. DNA for the CDR3: TGTGCCAGCAGCTTCCGGGGAGGCTCAGATACGCAGTATTTT. The V and J genes are TRBV7-2 and TRBJ2-3, with D possibly matching TRBD2 (6 bases). Germline CDR1 and CDR2: SGHTA and FQGNSA. This CDR3 has 14 residues. V was pared by 3 bases and J by 4 bases, with 11 bases between.

The CDR3 DNA reads as TGTGCCAGCAGCCCGGGGAGGACTAGCGGGAGTCATGTGGGACAGTACTTC. Its translation: CASSPGRTSGSHVGQYF. V usage is TRBV7-3 and J usage is TRBJ2-7, with 13 bases aligning to TRBD2. V gave up 5 bases and J gave up 10 bases; unmatched junction bases: 17. Germline CDR1 reads SGHTA; CDR2 reads FQGTGA. The CDR3 runs 17 residues.

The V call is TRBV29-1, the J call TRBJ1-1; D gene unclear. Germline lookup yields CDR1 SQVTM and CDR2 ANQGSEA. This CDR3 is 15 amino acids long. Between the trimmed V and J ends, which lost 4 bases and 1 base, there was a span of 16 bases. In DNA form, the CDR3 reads TGCAGCGTTGGCCCCCTTTGGCAGTCGAACACTGAAGCTTTCTTT. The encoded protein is CSVGPLWQSNTEAFF.

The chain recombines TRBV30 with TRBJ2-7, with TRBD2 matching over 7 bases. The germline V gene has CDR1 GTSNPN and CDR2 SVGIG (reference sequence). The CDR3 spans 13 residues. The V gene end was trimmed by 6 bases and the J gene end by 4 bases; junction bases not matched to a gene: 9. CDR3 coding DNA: TGTGCCTGTAAAGGTGGGGGGGTTTACGAGCAGTACTTC. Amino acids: CACKGGGVYEQYF. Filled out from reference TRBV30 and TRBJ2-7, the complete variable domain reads SQTIHQWPATLVQPVGSPLSLECTVEGTSNPNLYWYRQAAGRGLQLLFYSVGIGQISSEVPQNLSASRPQDRQFILSSKKLLLSDSGFYLCACKGGGVYEQYFGPGTRLTVT.

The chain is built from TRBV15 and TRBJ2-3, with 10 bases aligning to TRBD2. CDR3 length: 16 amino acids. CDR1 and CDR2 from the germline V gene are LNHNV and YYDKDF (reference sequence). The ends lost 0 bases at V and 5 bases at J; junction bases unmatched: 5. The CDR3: CATSRDRGLARDTQYF. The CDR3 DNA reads TGTGCCACCAGCAGAGATAGGGGACTAGCGAGAGATACGCAGTATTTT.

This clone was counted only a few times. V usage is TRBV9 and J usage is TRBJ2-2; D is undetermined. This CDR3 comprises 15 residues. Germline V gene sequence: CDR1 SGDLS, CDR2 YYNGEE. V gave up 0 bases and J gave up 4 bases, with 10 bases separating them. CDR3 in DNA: TGTGCCAGCAGCGTAGTAGGTCTTGGCACCGGGGAGCTGTTTTTT. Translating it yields CASSVVGLGTGELFF.

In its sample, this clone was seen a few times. CDR3 nucleotides: TGTGCCAGCAGCTTGTCGCCCTACGAGCAGTACTTC. Translating it yields CASSLSPYEQYF. The genes are TRBV5-5 and TRBJ2-7, with D unclear. CDR1 SGHKS and CDR2 YYEKEE come from the germline V gene (reference sequence). Trimming removed 1 base from V and 2 bases from J, with 4 bases in between. The CDR3 contains 12 residues.

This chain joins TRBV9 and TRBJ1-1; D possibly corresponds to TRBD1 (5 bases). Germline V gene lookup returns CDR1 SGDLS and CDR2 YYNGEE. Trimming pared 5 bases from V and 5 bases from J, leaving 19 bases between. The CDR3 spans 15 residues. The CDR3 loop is CASSFLHRGNTEAFF. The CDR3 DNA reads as TGTGCCAGCAGTTTTTTGCACCGGGGCAATACTGAAGCTTTCTTT.

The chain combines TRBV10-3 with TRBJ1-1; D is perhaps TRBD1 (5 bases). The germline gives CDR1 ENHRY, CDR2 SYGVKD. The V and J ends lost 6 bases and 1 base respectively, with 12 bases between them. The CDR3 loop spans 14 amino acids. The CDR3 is CAISPHTGNTEAFF. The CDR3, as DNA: TGTGCCATCAGCCCTCATACAGGGAACACTGAAGCTTTCTTT.

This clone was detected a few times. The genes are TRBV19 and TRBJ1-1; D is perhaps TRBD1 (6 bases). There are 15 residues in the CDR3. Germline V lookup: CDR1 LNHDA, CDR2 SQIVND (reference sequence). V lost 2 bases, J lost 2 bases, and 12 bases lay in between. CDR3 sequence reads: CASSIISGTNTEAFF. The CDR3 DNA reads TGTGCCAGTAGTATAATATCCGGGACAAACACTGAAGCTTTCTTT.

Here the CDR3 reads CASSQDAPSGTFRHEQYF. The CDR3 coding sequence is TGCGCCAGCAGCCAAGATGCCCCTAGCGGGACGTTTCGCCACGAGCAGTACTTC. The rearrangement links TRBV4-3 to TRBJ2-7; 9 nucleotides agree with TRBD2. Trimming cost V 0 bases and J 5 bases; bases outside gene matches: 14. The CDR3 sequence is 18 residues long. The germline V gene has CDR1 LGHNA and CDR2 YSLEER.

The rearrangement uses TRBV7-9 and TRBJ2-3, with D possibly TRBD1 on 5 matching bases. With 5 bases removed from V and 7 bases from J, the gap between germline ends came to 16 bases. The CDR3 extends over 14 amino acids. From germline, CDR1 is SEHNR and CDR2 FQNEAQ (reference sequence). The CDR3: CASSPQGVGNTQYF. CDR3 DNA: TGTGCCAGCAGCCCTCAGGGTGTGGGGAATACGCAGTATTTT.

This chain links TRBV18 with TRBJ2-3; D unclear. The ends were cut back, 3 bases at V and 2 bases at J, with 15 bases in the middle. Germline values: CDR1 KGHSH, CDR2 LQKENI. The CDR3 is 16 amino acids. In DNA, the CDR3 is TGTGCCAGCTCACCCCCCAGAAAAAAGGACACAGATACGCAGTATTTT. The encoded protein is CASSPPRKKDTDTQYF.